This T cell receptor beta chain was retrieved from a study of blood T cell repertoires in COVID-19. Study-wide context: Nucleic acid was either cDNA or gDNA, and it came from T cells, B-cell-depleted T cells, or PBMCs.

Original methodology: Quantification of nucleated cells was approximated via reference gene primer amplification. The method was immunoSEQ multiplex PCR; TCRdb's version includes in-frame clones alone and lacks a portion of them. V and J calls and clone size are those listed in that table; D and trimming were worked out from the DNA. The sample consists of approximately 65,000 clones, approximately 86% of them appearing once. V lost 1 base, J lost 3 bases, and 13 bases lay in between. Germline V gene data show CDR1 as SGHAT and CDR2 as FQNNGV. CDR3 size: 15 residues. This chain connects TRBV11-2 to TRBJ2-7; D is ambiguous. This TCR derives from a man in his forties with acute or convalescent COVID-19. The sequenced sample consisted of peripheral blood. The CDR3 here is CASSLAWQVDYEQYF. CDR3 nucleotide sequence: TGTGCCAGCAGCTTAGCCTGGCAGGTCGACTACGAGCAGTACTTC.